Listed here are 4 T cell receptor beta chains from one sample, sequenced in a study of blood T cell repertoires in COVID-19. Here immunoSEQ multiplex PCR was the method, and the copy in TCRdb shows in-frame clones only, minus some. This table holds 130,000 to 150,000 clones, roughly nine tenths found once. Sequenced input: peripheral blood. These receptors were obtained from a man aged 18 to 29 with COVID-19, enrolled during active disease.

Here the CDR3 DNA reads TGTGCCAGCAGCCAAGGAGTTTACAGGGCTGATTCACCCCTCCACTTT. Translated, it gives CASSQGVYRADSPLHF. This sequence joins TRBV3-1 (or the pseudogene TRBV3-2) and TRBJ1-6; D might be TRBD1 (6 bases). V was trimmed by 1 base and J by 8 bases, leaving 15 bases between them. The V gene's germline CDR1 is LGHDT and CDR2 YNNKEL (reference sequence). The CDR3 length is 16 residues.

The V gene is TRBV7-2, the J gene TRBJ2-1; weak D call: TRBD2 (6 bases). This CDR3 has 14 residues. V gave up 3 bases and J gave up 3 bases, with 9 bases separating them. Germline values: CDR1 SGHTA, CDR2 FQGNSA. CDR3 sequence (DNA): TGTGCCAGCAGCTTCGGGAGAATCTACAATGAGCAGTTCTTC. Protein sequence: CASSFGRIYNEQFF.

The gene calls are TRBV11-2 and TRBJ1-1, with D unclear. Germline-derived CDR1 and CDR2 are SGHAT and FQNNGV. V was clipped by 5 bases and J by 1 base, with 11 bases between them. The CDR3 is 14 residues long. The CDR3 region has the DNA TGTGCCAGCAGCCTTTCTGGGAGGAACACTGAAGCTTTCTTT. It translates to CASSLSGRNTEAFF.

This clone was picked up one time. CDR3 in amino acids: CASSFGESGEQYF. The CDR3 DNA reads as TGTGCCAGCAGTTTCGGTGAAAGTGGCGAGCAGTACTTC. The chain recombines TRBV28 with TRBJ2-7; D unresolved. The CDR3 spans 13 residues. CDR1 MDHEN and CDR2 SYDVKM come from the germline V gene. Trimming stripped 3 bases from V and 6 bases from J, with 12 bases between.